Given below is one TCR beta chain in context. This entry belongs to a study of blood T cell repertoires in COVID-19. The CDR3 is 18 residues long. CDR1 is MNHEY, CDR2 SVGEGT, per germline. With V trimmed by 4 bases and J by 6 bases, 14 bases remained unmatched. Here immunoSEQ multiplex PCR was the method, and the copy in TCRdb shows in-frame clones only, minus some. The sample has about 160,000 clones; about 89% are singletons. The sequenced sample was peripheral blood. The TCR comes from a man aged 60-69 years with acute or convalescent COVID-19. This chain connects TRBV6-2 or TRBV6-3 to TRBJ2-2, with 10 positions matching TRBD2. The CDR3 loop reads CASSSPSGGAKGAGELFF. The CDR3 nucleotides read TGTGCCAGCAGTTCCCCTAGCGGGGGCGCGAAGGGCGCCGGGGAGCTGTTTTTT.